A single sample is the source of the 5 T cell receptor beta chains below, sequenced in a study of cytomegalovirus exposure and HLA in healthy donors (dated by TCRdb to 2015 to 2018). Library creation used the immunoSEQ multiplex PCR assay. The multiplex PCR relied on a mix of 60 forward primers for TCR Vbeta segments and 13 reverse primers for TCR Jbeta segments. What TCRdb holds here is the immuneACCESS table cut down to in-frame rearrangements. Part of the clones is not present; checked against another copy, under half of the missing clones reflect an unresolved V gene, and the others are unexplained. The sample table holds around 100,000 clones, of which about 70% were seen once. The ten largest clones capture 2.6% of the sample. The sample taken for sequencing was PBMCs. These receptors all come from a man aged 50-60 years in good health and CMV-seropositive.

The rearrangement joins TRBV4-1 to TRBJ1-3; no clear D gene. CDR1 and CDR2 (germline): MGHRA, YSYEKL. This CDR3 comprises 15 residues. V lost 0 bases to trimming and J lost 1 base, with 7 bases between them. The CDR3 reads CASSQEIVSGNTIYF. The CDR3 DNA reads TGCGCCAGCAGCCAAGAAATAGTATCTGGAAACACCATATATTTT.

The V gene is TRBV30, the J gene TRBJ2-1; TRBD2 aligns across 8 bases. This CDR3 region has 15 residues. The V segment lost 4 bases and the J segment 4 bases; nucleotides outside the gene matches: 9. Germline V gene lookup returns CDR1 GTSNPN and CDR2 SVGIG (reference sequence). The CDR3, as DNA: TGTGCCTGGACCCCAAACGGGAGGGCATACAATGAGCAGTTCTTC. Translation: CAWTPNGRAYNEQFF.

As DNA, the CDR3 is TGTGCCAGTAGTGCGGCACAGGGGCCAGCTATAGGCTACACCTTC. This translates into CASSAAQGPAIGYTF. This rearrangement joins TRBV19 to TRBJ1-2; the match to TRBD1 covers 7 bases. The CDR3 has 15 amino acids. Looked up from germline, CDR1 is LNHDA and CDR2 is SQIVND (reference sequence). V was pared by 5 bases and J by 8 bases, with 14 bases of the junction left unmatched.

This chain connects TRBV9 to TRBJ2-5; TRBD1 matches 7 bases. CDR3 length equals 14 residues. Looked up from germline, CDR1 is SGDLS and CDR2 is YYNGEE. V shed 3 bases and J 1 base; nucleotides not matched to a gene: 3. The CDR3 bases are TGTGCCAGCAGCGGGACAGGCACCCAAGAGACCCAGTACTTC. This sequence encodes CASSGTGTQETQYF. Full variable domain (rest looked up from reference TRBV9 and TRBJ2-5): DSGVTQTPKHLITATGQRVTLRCSPRSGDLSVYWYQQSLDQGLQFLIQYYNGEERAKGNILERFSAQQFPDLHSELNLSSLELGDSALYFCASSGTGTQETQYFGPGTRLLVL.

The chain carries TRBV6-6 and TRBJ2-5; TRBD1 matches 11 bases. Trimming took 5 bases from V and 13 from J; bases not matched to a gene: 9. The CDR3 covers 13 residues. Germline CDR1 MNHNY, CDR2 SVGAGI (reference sequence). The CDR3 region has the DNA TGTGCCAGCAGTAACCGGGACAGGGGGTGGTGGTACTTC. Protein: CASSNRDRGWWYF.